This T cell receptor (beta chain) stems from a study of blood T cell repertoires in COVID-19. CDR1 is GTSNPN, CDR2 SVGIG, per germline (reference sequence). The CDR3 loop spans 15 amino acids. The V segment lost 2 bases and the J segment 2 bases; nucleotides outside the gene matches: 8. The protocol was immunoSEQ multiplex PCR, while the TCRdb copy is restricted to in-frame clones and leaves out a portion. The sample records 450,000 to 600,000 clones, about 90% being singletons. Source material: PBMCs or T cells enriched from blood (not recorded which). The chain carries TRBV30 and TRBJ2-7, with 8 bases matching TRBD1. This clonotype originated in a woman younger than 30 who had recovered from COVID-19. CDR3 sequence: CAWSKDRGQTYEQYF. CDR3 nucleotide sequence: TGTGCCTGGAGTAAAGACAGGGGCCAGACCTACGAGCAGTACTTC.